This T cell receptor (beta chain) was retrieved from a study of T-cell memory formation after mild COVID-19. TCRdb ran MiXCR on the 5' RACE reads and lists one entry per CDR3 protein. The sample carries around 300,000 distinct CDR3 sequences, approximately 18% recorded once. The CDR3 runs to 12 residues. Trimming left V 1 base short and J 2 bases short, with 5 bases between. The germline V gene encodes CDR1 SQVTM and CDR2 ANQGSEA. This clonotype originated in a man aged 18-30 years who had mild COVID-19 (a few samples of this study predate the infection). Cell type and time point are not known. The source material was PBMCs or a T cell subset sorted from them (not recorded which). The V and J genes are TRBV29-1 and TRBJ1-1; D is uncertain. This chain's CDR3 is CSVEVENTEAFF. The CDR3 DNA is TGCAGCGTTGAAGTGGAAAACACTGAAGCTTTCTTT.